The 5 T cell receptor beta chains listed next were all sequenced from one sample in a study of cytomegalovirus exposure and HLA in healthy donors listed by TCRdb under 2017. Libraries came from the immunoSEQ multiplex PCR assay. For the multiplex PCR, a mixture combining 60 forward primers for TCR Vbeta segments and 13 reverse primers for TCR Jbeta segments was used. TCRdb holds this immuneACCESS table with in-frame rearrangements only. Some clones are missing; in checked studies, unresolved V genes explain under half, and the rest has no known cause. The sample table holds around 200,000 clones, of which around 75% were seen once. The ten largest clones add up to roughly 3% of the sample. Specimen: PBMCs. The receptors shown here come from a male donor in good health and CMV-seronegative.

This chain joins TRBV29-1 and TRBJ2-3; possible D gene TRBD2, 6 bases. Germline-derived CDR1 and CDR2 are SQVTM and ANQGSEA. V was cut by 3 bases and J by 4 bases, with 17 bases left in between. The CDR3 runs 15 residues. The CDR3: CSVDTSQTRADTQYF. The CDR3 DNA is TGCAGCGTTGACACTAGCCAAACGAGGGCAGATACGCAGTATTTT.

This clone was observed a handful of times. The V call is TRBV6-4, the J call TRBJ2-3; D is perhaps TRBD1 (5 bases). This CDR3 has 13 residues. V was clipped by 0 bases and J by 7 bases, with 8 bases between them. Germline CDR1 and CDR2: MRHNA and SNTAGT. Written as DNA, the CDR3 is TGTGCCAGCAGTGACTCACCAGGGAATACGCAGTATTTT. It translates to CASSDSPGNTQYF.

The rearrangement links TRBV1 to TRBJ2-2; whether TRBD2, the table's D call, matches the DNA was not checked. TRBV1 is tagged as a pseudogene. The CDR3 is made up of 21 amino acids. This CDR3 is CTSSQDDLASGRPTNTGELFF. The CDR3 bases are TGCACCAGCAGCCAAGATGATTTAGCTAGCGGGAGGCCTACGAACACCGGGGAGCTGTTTTTT.

The CDR3 region is CASSSDRVWVNTIYF. The CDR3 nucleotides read TGTGCCAGCAGTTCCGACAGGGTGTGGGTAAACACCATATATTTT. The rearrangement links TRBV28 to TRBJ1-3, with TRBD1 matching 7 bases. Germline values: CDR1 MDHEN, CDR2 SYDVKM. V was clipped by 4 bases and J by 6 bases; unmatched bases: 9. This CDR3 has 15 amino acids.

The chain couples TRBV28 to TRBJ2-5; D possibly corresponds to TRBD2 (6 bases). CDR3 length: 15 residues. CDR1 is MDHEN and CDR2 is SYDVKM in the germline V gene. Trimming left V 10 bases short and J 4 bases short, with 22 bases between. The CDR3 reads CATALGLLGGETQYF. The DNA for the CDR3 is TGTGCCACCGCGCTGGGACTCCTCGGAGGAGAGACCCAGTACTTC.